The clone carrying this T cell receptor (beta chain) was seen repeatedly, ten times or more. The target antigen is unknown. In making TCR cDNA, 5'RACE template switching added a universal primer site and UMIs to it. MiXCR, run by TCRdb on the 5' RACE reads, gives a single entry per CDR3 protein. The profile covers about 160,000 distinct CDR3 sequences, with 5.5% to 7.5% appearing a single time and roughly 2.5% taken by the ten largest. The CDR3 is made up of 17 amino acids. Trimming left V 5 bases short and J 1 base short, with 18 bases between. CDR1 and CDR2 from the germline V gene are SEHNR and FQNEAQ (reference sequence). This specimen comes from a study of T cells after yellow fever vaccination. Study-wide points: A minor fraction of clonotypes spanned both CD4 and CD8 compartments.

The source was CD4+ T cells sorted from PBMCs, collected about 5 days after the first yellow fever vaccination. This receptor was identified in a man between 18 and 35 years old who received the YFV17D yellow fever vaccine. The gene calls are TRBV7-9 and TRBJ2-4; D is uncertain. CDR3: CASSPRQSAAAKNIQYF. The CDR3 DNA reads TGTGCCAGCAGCCCCCGACAAAGCGCCGCGGCCAAAAACATTCAGTACTTC.